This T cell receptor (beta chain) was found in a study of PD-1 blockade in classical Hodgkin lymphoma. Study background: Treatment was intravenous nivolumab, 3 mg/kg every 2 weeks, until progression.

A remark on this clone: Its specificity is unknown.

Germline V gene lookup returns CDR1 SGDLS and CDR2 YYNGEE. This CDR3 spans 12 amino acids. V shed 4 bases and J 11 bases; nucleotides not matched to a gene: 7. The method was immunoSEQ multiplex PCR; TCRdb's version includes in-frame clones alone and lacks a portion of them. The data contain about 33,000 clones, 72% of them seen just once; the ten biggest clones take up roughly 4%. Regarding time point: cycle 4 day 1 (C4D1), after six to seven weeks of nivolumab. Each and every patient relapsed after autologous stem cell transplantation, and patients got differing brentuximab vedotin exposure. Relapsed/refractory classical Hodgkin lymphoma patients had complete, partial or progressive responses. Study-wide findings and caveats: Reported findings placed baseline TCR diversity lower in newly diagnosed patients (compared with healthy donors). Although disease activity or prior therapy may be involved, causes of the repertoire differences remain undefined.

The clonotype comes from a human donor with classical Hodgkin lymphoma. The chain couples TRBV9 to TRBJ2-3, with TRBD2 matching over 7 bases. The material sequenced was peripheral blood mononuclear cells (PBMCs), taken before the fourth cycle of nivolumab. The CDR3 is CASSLGDYQQYF. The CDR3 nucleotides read TGTGCCAGCAGCCTTGGGGACTACCAGCAGTATTTT.